This T cell receptor (beta chain) was identified in a study of blood T cell repertoires in COVID-19. The wider study: T cells, B-cell-depleted T cells, or PBMCs supplied cDNA or gDNA.

This CDR3 has 13 residues. Germline lookup yields CDR1 SGHNT and CDR2 YENEEA. Trimming cost V 1 base and J 3 bases, with 6 bases left between them. In the study's own analysis: Reference gene primer amplification gave estimated nucleated cell counts. Method: immunoSEQ multiplex PCR; TCRdb's copy keeps in-frame clones and lacks some. D and trimming come from the DNA, and the V and J calls and clone size come from that table. The data hold about 87,000 clones, with approximately 83% observed a single time. Sequencing used peripheral blood. The V call is TRBV11-3, the J call TRBJ1-2; D perhaps matches TRBD1 (6 bases). The TCR originated in a woman aged 70-85 years with acute or convalescent COVID-19. CDR3 nucleotides: TGTGCCAGCAGCTTAGGACAGGACTATGGCTACACCTTC. Translation: CASSLGQDYGYTF.